This TCR beta chain comes out of a study of Ad26.COV2.S vaccination and SARS-CoV-2 variants (dated by TCRdb to the early 2020s). About the full investigation: Vaccine-arm donors came from COV1001, a multicentre, randomized, double-blind, placebo-controlled phase I-IIa trial of Ad26.COV2.S in healthy adults. Ad26.COV2.S was administered intramuscularly at a dose of 5x10^10 or 1x10^11 viral particles, either as one shot or as two shots given 56 days apart. TCRbeta repertoire sequencing was used to assess the specificity and breadth of SARS-CoV-2-reactive T cell receptors after Ad26.COV2.S vaccination. The TCR-sequenced set comprised approximately 30 samples: approximately 19 Ad26.COV2.S vaccine recipients, 5 placebo recipients and 8 SARS-CoV-2 convalescent individuals. Participants in the trial were split at random into five groups of five each, receiving low-dose or high-dose Ad26.COV2.S once or twice, or else placebo on both occasions. Investigators remained blinded to trial group allocation during experiments and outcome assessment. The full study reports these points: The study was not powered to compare responses between vaccine doses or regimens. According to the authors, total T cell responses may have been underestimated by the TCR breadth and depth analyses. Compared with placebo recipients, Ad26.COV2.S recipients showed higher spike-specific TCR breadth (P = 0.0014). Substantial breadth of spike-specific CD8+ and CD4+ T cell responses was reported after vaccination. Vaccine and placebo recipients had comparable non-spike TCR breadth, which fits with the vaccine containing only spike.

The trim is 3 bases for V and 6 bases for J, with a gap of 12 bases between the germline ends. Taken from cysteine to phenylalanine, the CDR3 has 14 residues. CDR3 DNA only is kept here, 42 bases in frame from base 1. CDR1 and CDR2 were assigned from the germline V gene as SGHRS and YFSETQ. TCRbeta CDR3 regions were sequenced with the immunoSEQ Assay. After extraction, genomic DNA underwent amplification by bias-controlled multiplex PCR, followed by high-throughput sequencing. The authors processed their data as follows. To quantify the absolute abundance of each unique TCRbeta CDR3 region, sequences were collapsed and filtered. T cell fraction was estimated by normalizing TCRbeta template counts to usable DNA, which was measured by amplifying reference genes present in all nucleated cells. Repertoire TCRs were annotated as SARS-CoV-2-specific by exact matching of V gene, CDR3 amino acid sequence and J gene to a known reactive TCR set. The reference SARS-CoV-2 TCR set was obtained from MIRA and was filtered for enrichment in COVID-19-positive ImmuneCODE repertoires, whereby public or cross-reactive TCRs were removed. Using the MIRA antigens, annotated TCRs were further analysed by specific ORF or by position within an ORF. Breadth was defined as the number of annotated unique rearrangements divided by the total number of unique productive rearrangements, and depth was defined as the summed frequency of the annotated unique rearrangements. Two-sided Wilcoxon rank-sum tests were used to compare TCR breadth between groups. TCRdb provides this immuneACCESS table in a form limited to in-frame rearrangements. Some clones are lacking; in checked studies, under half of them reflect an unresolved V gene, and why the rest are absent is not known. The V and J calls and clone size come from that table; D and trimming were worked out from the DNA. Present in this sample are about 330,000 clones, 75% to 90% of which were seen just once. The ten largest make up 5.5% of the sample.

The meaning of the sample's treatment or condition label: some 19 received Ad26.COV2.S at low or high dose, single or two shots; 5 received placebo; per-sample allocation not given. Repertoires of vaccine and placebo recipients were sequenced from samples taken on day 63 after the first injection. Between 29 July and 7 August 2020, Cohort 1b enrolled about 27 adults aged 18-55 years at one site in Boston, USA. As a vaccine, Ad26.COV2.S was a replication-incompetent adenovirus type 26 vector that expressed a prefusion-stabilized SARS-CoV-2 spike protein derived from the original Wuhan strain. This clone was counted between two and nine times. Its recognized antigen is unknown. No base quality values were provided; no much bigger clone lies one nucleotide off.

The origin of this receptor is a person between 18 and 60 years old who received the Ad26.COV2.S COVID-19 vaccine or a placebo. The sequence joins TRBV5-1 to TRBJ2-2; the D element could tentatively be TRBD1 or TRBD2, as 5 bases agree for each. This specimen was peripheral blood, taken in a trial of Ad26.COV2.S vaccine versus placebo. The CDR3 here reads CASSWLGGPGELFF. The nucleotides read TGCGCCAGCAGCTGGCTTGGGGGACCCGGGGAGCTGTTTTTT.